A single sample is the source of the 8 T cell receptor beta chains below, sequenced in a study of neurological immune-mediated disorders. MiXCR was run by TCRdb on the 5' RACE reads, yielding one entry per CDR3 protein. The sample has tens of thousands of distinct CDR3 sequences, about 13% seen once. Documented time point: longitudinal time-point 2. The sequencing input was PBMCs. The receptors shown here come from a woman aged 35 to 49 in good health.

The rearrangement uses TRBV27 and TRBJ2-1; D is possibly TRBD1 or TRBD2 (5 bases each). Deletions cut 5 bases from V and 9 bases from J, with 14 bases between. CDR1 MNHEY and CDR2 SMNVEV come from the germline V gene (reference sequence). The length of the CDR3 is 13 residues. CDR3 sequence (DNA): TGTGCCAGCAGTGAGGGGACCTCCGTTGAGCAGTTCTTC. Translated: CASSEGTSVEQFF.

This clonotype was observed at least ten times. The chain couples TRBV12-3 or TRBV12-4 to TRBJ2-1; D ambiguous. Trimming pared 10 bases from V and 5 bases from J, leaving 12 bases between. There are 12 residues in the CDR3. Here the CDR3 reads CANTGGDNEQFF. The CDR3 DNA reads as TGTGCCAACACCGGTGGGGACAATGAGCAGTTCTTC.

This clonotype was seen repeatedly, ten times or more. This rearrangement joins TRBV5-1 to TRBJ2-2, with a weak D call TRBD1 (6 bases). Germline CDR1 reads SGHRS; CDR2 reads YFSETQ. This CDR3 region has 18 residues. V was clipped by 4 bases and J by 3 bases, with 22 bases between them. Here the CDR3 reads CASSASLRTVRDTGELFF. DNA of the CDR3: TGCGCCAGCAGCGCCTCGCTTCGGACAGTAAGGGACACCGGGGAGCTGTTTTTT.

This clonotype was detected ten times or more. The J gene is TRBJ1-2, the V gene TRBV14; no firm D call. The CDR3 spans 13 residues. V was clipped by 0 bases and J by 1 base, with 3 bases between them. Per the germline V gene, CDR1 is SGHDN and CDR2 is FVKESK. CDR3 loop: CASSQDLNYGYTF. DNA of the CDR3: TGTGCCAGCAGCCAAGATCTTAACTATGGCTACACCTTC.

This clonotype was seen repeatedly, ten times or more. V and J are TRBV20-1 and TRBJ1-2, with D uncertain. V was shortened by 1 base and J by 4 bases, with 7 bases between the two germline ends. From germline, CDR1 is DFQATT and CDR2 SNEGSKA (reference sequence). The CDR3 loop spans 12 amino acids. CDR3 residues: CSARVGFYGYTF. The CDR3 bases are TGCAGTGCTAGAGTAGGGTTCTATGGCTACACCTTC.

In regard to this clonotype: Since no conserved phenylalanine or tryptophan closes the CDR3, a read error is the likely cause. The chain recombines TRBV5-1 with TRBJ2-7; D may be TRBD1 (6 bases). V was cut by 2 bases and J by 2 bases, with 11 bases left in between. Per germline, CDR1 SGHRS and CDR2 YFSETQ. The CDR3 has 14 residues. Here the CDR3 reads CASSFRGLTYEQYL. Here the CDR3 DNA reads TGCGCCAGCAGCTTCAGGGGCCTGACCTACGAGCAGTACTTA.

In this sample, this clonotype turned up many times. The chain links TRBV7-8 to TRBJ2-7; 9 nucleotides match TRBD2. CDR3 size: 15 residues. After removal of 4 bases from V and 2 bases from J, the junction contained 6 bases not matched to a gene. The germline gives CDR1 SGHVS, CDR2 FQNEAQ. The CDR3 DNA follows: TGTGCCAGCAGCTCCCTAAGACTAGCGGCCTACGAGCAGTACTTC. It encodes CASSSLRLAAYEQYF.

The rearrangement links TRBV20-1 to TRBJ1-6; 7 bases are shared with TRBD1. The J segment lost 0 bases and the V segment lost 2 bases, leaving 7 bases of the junction unmatched. The CDR3 sequence is 17 residues long. Per the germline V gene, CDR1 is DFQATT and CDR2 is SNEGSKA (reference sequence). CDR3 nucleotide sequence: TGCAGTGCTAGATGGGACAGCCAGAGCTCCTATAATTCACCCCTCCACTTT. This encodes CSARWDSQSSYNSPLHF.